Listed below are T cell receptor beta chains from one sample, sequenced in a study of response to subunit inactivated influenza vaccine. TCRdb reanalysed the RT-PCR reads using MiXCR and keeps one entry per CDR3 protein. The top ten hold roughly 14% of the sample, which has over 450,000 distinct CDR3 sequences, approximately 12% seen once. The sequences come from PBMCs from blood, collected roughly 48 days after vaccination. The receptor set was obtained from a man aged 45-65 years who received an inactivated influenza vaccine. Both conserved end residues are part of each CDR3. D genes are given only for firm matches. Some rows have no size entry. The others give once, few or many, or a class for an expanded clone.

clone size | J gene | D gene | V gene | CDR3 DNA | CDR3 protein
few | TRBJ1-4 | - | TRBV25-1 | TGTGCCAGCAGTGAGAACAGAGATCTTGAAAAACTGTTTTTT | CASSENRDLEKLFF
many | TRBJ2-7 | - | TRBV12-3/TRBV12-4 | TGTGCCAGCAGTTTACCCCAGGGAAGCAACGAGCAGTACTTC | CASSLPQGSNEQYF
few | TRBJ2-1 | TRBD1 | TRBV12-5 | TGTGCTAGTGGTTCGACACAGGGGGTGGGCTACAATGAGCAGTTCTTC | CASGSTQGVGYNEQFF
few | TRBJ1-4 | - | TRBV7-8 | TGTGCCAGCAGCTTAGTTTCCGGGACCAAAGGAGAACTGTTTTTT | CASSLVSGTKGELFF
- | TRBJ2-3 | - | TRBV13 | TGTGCCAGCAGCTTGCAGGGTGGGACAGATACGCAGTATTTT | CASSLQGGTDTQYF
few | TRBJ2-3 | - | TRBV5-6 | TGTGCCAGCATCGTGGGACCTAGGAGCCCAGATACGCAGTATTTT | CASIVGPRSPDTQYF
- | TRBJ1-1 | - | TRBV11-2 | TGTGCCAGCAAGTCGGCGCGGTACACTGAAGCTTTCTTT | CASKSARYTEAFF
few | TRBJ1-1 | TRBD1 | TRBV10-3 | TGTGCCATCACCCAGGGGGTGGGACGGACTGAAGCTTTCTTT | CAITQGVGRTEAFF
- | TRBJ2-5 | TRBD1 | TRBV11-2 | TGTGCCAGCAGCGTAGACAGGGCGACCCAGTACTTC | CASSVDRATQYF
few | TRBJ2-2 | TRBD2 | TRBV7-2 | TGTGCCAGCAGCTTTCGGGGACTAGCGGGAGGGGACGGGGAGCTGTTTTTT | CASSFRGLAGGDGELFF
many | TRBJ2-7 | TRBD1 | TRBV10-3 | TGTGCCATCAGCTACCGGGACAGGGGCGACGAGCAGTACTTC | CAISYRDRGDEQYF
- | TRBJ2-5 | - | TRBV6-5 | TGTGCCAGCAGTTACTCTTTTGGCGGCGGAGCCTCGGGAGAGACCCAGTACTTC | CASSYSFGGGASGETQYF
- | TRBJ2-3 | TRBD1 | TRBV10-3 | TGTGCCATCAGTGGCGGGACAGGGACCGGTCGAGATACGCAGTATTTT | CAISGGTGTGRDTQYF
- | TRBJ1-4 | - | TRBV15 | TGTGCCACCAGCAGAGATGGGGAGGGCGCGACAAAACTGTTTTTT | CATSRDGEGATKLFF
- | TRBJ2-1 | - | TRBV4-3 | TGCGCCAGCAGCCAAGGCGGTGGGGGCCATGAGCAGTTCTTC | CASSQGGGGHEQFF
few | TRBJ2-7 | - | TRBV12-3/TRBV12-4 | TGTGCCAGCAGCCCCAGACCTAGGGGCGAGCAGTACTTC | CASSPRPRGEQYF
many | TRBJ2-7 | TRBD1 | TRBV11-2 | TGTGCCAGCAGCTTAAGGGGGGGACAGGGGTCCTACGAGCAGTACTTC | CASSLRGGQGSYEQYF
few | TRBJ2-7 | - | TRBV7-2 | TGTGCCAGCAGCTTAGAAGTGGGCAAGCAGTACTTC | CASSLEVGKQYF
- | TRBJ2-7 | - | TRBV2 | TGTGCCAGGCAGGGCTGGTCCTCCTACGAGCAGTACTTC | CARQGWSSYEQYF
few | TRBJ1-6 | - | TRBV6-2/TRBV6-3 | TGTGCCGCCCGGCGGGGACCTTTCAATTCACCCCTCCACTTT | CAARRGPFNSPLHF
many | TRBJ1-2 | TRBD1 | TRBV5-1 | TGCGCCAGCAGCCCGCCCTACAGGGGTGTCTATGGCTACACCTTC | CASSPPYRGVYGYTF
- | TRBJ2-5 | - | TRBV14 | TGTGCCAGCAGCCAGACGGTCCAACAAGAGACCCAGTACTTC | CASSQTVQQETQYF
few | TRBJ2-3 | TRBD1 | TRBV5-5 | TGTGCCAGCAGCGAGGGGGCGACGGCAGATACGCAGTATTTT | CASSEGATADTQYF
few | TRBJ2-7 | TRBD2 | TRBV20-1 | TGCAGTGCGCCCCGGACTAGCGGGAGGACCTACGAGCAGTACTTC | CSAPRTSGRTYEQYF
- | TRBJ2-1 | - | TRBV20-1 | TGCAGTGCTAGTTTACAGGTGGATGAGCAGTTCTTC | CSASLQVDEQFF
- | TRBJ1-6 | - | TRBV4-3 | TGCGCCAGCAGCCAAGATCGTCCAGGGAGGAATTCACCCCTCCACTTT | CASSQDRPGRNSPLHF
many | TRBJ2-3 | - | TRBV12-3/TRBV12-4 | TGTGCCAGCAGTTTAAGCGAGGGCCCAGATACGCAGTATTTT | CASSLSEGPDTQYF
few | TRBJ1-4 | - | TRBV7-2 | TGTGCCAGCAGCTTAGAGGGACGGAGCAATGAAAAACTGTTTTTT | CASSLEGRSNEKLFF
- | TRBJ1-5 | - | TRBV27 | TGTGCCAGCAGTTCCCCGTATAGCAATCAGCCCCAGCATTTT | CASSSPYSNQPQHF
- | TRBJ2-1 | - | TRBV4-2 | TGTGCCTGCAGCCTCCCAGGGGCGGCGGACAATGAGCAGTTCTTC | CACSLPGAADNEQFF
- | TRBJ2-3 | TRBD2 | TRBV11-1 | TGTGCCAGCAGCCAGACTATCTTGGTAGCGGGGAGCACAGATACGCAGTATTTT | CASSQTILVAGSTDTQYF
- | TRBJ1-1 | - | TRBV7-2 | TGTGCCAGCAGCGTTCAGGGACCAACGACTGAAGCTTTCTTT | CASSVQGPTTEAFF
few | TRBJ2-5 | TRBD2 | TRBV12-3/TRBV12-4 | TGTGCCAGCAGTTTAGGAGGCCTAGCGGGGGGGCGGTACTTC | CASSLGGLAGGRYF
- | TRBJ1-4 | - | TRBV7-9 | TGTGCCAGCGGCCGGGATCTTGCTAATGAAAAACTGTTTTTT | CASGRDLANEKLFF
- | TRBJ2-1 | TRBD2 | TRBV12-3/TRBV12-4 | TGTGCCAGCAGTTTGGGGACTAGGAGTGAGCAGTTCTTC | CASSLGTRSEQFF
few | TRBJ2-2 | - | TRBV7-2 | TGTGCCAGCAGCTTAAATGGTTTCGGGAACACCGGGGAGCTGTTTTTT | CASSLNGFGNTGELFF
few | TRBJ2-1 | TRBD2 | TRBV20-1 | TGCAGTGCTAGAGCTGGACTAGCGGGAGGCCGCTCCTACAATGAGCAGTTCTTC | CSARAGLAGGRSYNEQFF
- | TRBJ1-2 | - | TRBV18 | TGTGCCAGCTCACCAAGGCCAGGGAAAGAAGACTATGGCTACACCTTC | CASSPRPGKEDYGYTF
many | TRBJ2-7 | - | TRBV20-1 | TGCAGTGCCTGGGGTCCCTCCCTCCACGAGCAGTACTTC | CSAWGPSLHEQYF
- | TRBJ2-5 | TRBD2 | TRBV24-1 | TGTGCCACCAGTCATGGAGCGGGAGGGCCGGAAGAGACCCAGTACTTC | CATSHGAGGPEETQYF
- | TRBJ2-2 | - | TRBV5-1 | TGCGCCAGCAGCTTGGTATCGGGAGTCACCGGGGAGCTGTTTTTT | CASSLVSGVTGELFF
- | TRBJ2-7 | - | TRBV12-3/TRBV12-4 | TGTGCCAGCAGTTTAGGCGCGAACTCCTACGAGCAGTACTTC | CASSLGANSYEQYF
few | TRBJ2-7 | TRBD2 | TRBV3-1 | TGTGCCAGCAGCCTCGGACTAGCGGGTTATTCCTACGAGCAGTACTTC | CASSLGLAGYSYEQYF
many | TRBJ2-7 | TRBD2 | TRBV7-8 | TGTGCCAGTATAGCGGGATTCAACAACGAGCAGTACTTC | CASIAGFNNEQYF
- | TRBJ2-2 | - | TRBV6-5 | TGTGCCAGCAGCCACAGTCGGGAGCTGTTTTTT | CASSHSRELFF
many | TRBJ2-5 | - | TRBV4-2 | TGTGCCAGCAGCCAAGATGGAGGGGGCGACGAGACCCAGTACTTC | CASSQDGGGDETQYF
many | TRBJ2-1 | TRBD2 | TRBV12-3/TRBV12-4 | TGTGCCAGCGGCCAGCGGGGGGGCAGGAATGAGCAGTTCTTC | CASGQRGGRNEQFF
- | TRBJ2-3 | - | TRBV7-2 | TGTGCCAGCAGCTTTGGAGGGAGAGACACAGATACGCAGTATTTT | CASSFGGRDTDTQYF
- | TRBJ1-4 | - | TRBV5-5 | TGTGCCAGCAGCCCTGGACAGAGCCTGTTTTTT | CASSPGQSLFF
- | TRBJ1-4 | - | TRBV5-1 | TGCGCCAGCAGACCAAAGGGAGCAGGAGATGGAAAACTGTTTTTT | CASRPKGAGDGKLFF
- | TRBJ1-1 | - | TRBV6-1 | TGTGCCAGCAGTGAATTGGGATACACTGAAGCTTTCTTT | CASSELGYTEAFF
many | TRBJ1-3 | - | TRBV12-3/TRBV12-4 | TGTGCCAGCAGCGACTCCTTCGGGACGCCAGGAAACACCATATATTTT | CASSDSFGTPGNTIYF
few | TRBJ1-2 | TRBD1 | TRBV3-1 | TGTGCCAGCAGCCCCCGACAGGGGCACTATGGCTACACCTTC | CASSPRQGHYGYTF
- | TRBJ2-2 | TRBD2 | TRBV6-1 | TGTGCCAGCATGAGGAGCGGGAGCCGGGAGCTGTTTTTT | CASMRSGSRELFF
few | TRBJ2-2 | TRBD2 | TRBV4-2 | TGTGCCAGCAGCCAAGAAGCTAGCGGGAGGTCCGGGGAGCTGTTTTTT | CASSQEASGRSGELFF
many | TRBJ2-1 | - | TRBV9 | TGTGCCAGCAGCGTAGCCGTTTACAATGAGCAGTTCTTC | CASSVAVYNEQFF
- | TRBJ2-7 | TRBD2 | TRBV5-1 | TGCGCCAGCAGCTTGGCCAATATCGGGAGGACCTACGAGCAGTACTTC | CASSLANIGRTYEQYF
- | TRBJ1-5 | - | TRBV5-1 | TGCGCCAGCAGCTTGTGGGGGATATCTGGCAATCAGCCCCAGCATTTT | CASSLWGISGNQPQHF
many | TRBJ2-7 | - | TRBV5-1 | TGCGCCAGCAGCTTGATGGGGGCGGGCGAGCAGTACTTC | CASSLMGAGEQYF
many | TRBJ1-5 | TRBD1 | TRBV25-1 | TGTGCCAGCGAACAGACAGGGAGCAATCAGCCCCAGCATTTT | CASEQTGSNQPQHF